This T cell receptor (beta chain) came from a study of beta chain features in type 1 diabetes. Comment on this clone: Antigen specificity is unknown.

Expressed TCRB transcripts got sequenced, as all isolated RNA was reverse transcribed. Clones were sequenced by immunoSEQ multiplex PCR, and TCRdb holds only the in-frame ones, with some missing. The table shows 300,000 to 350,000 clones, with 15% to 20% occurring only once. Study-level points and caveats: VDJ junctions sequenced from type 1 diabetes patients showed fewer insertions and more deletions. All four CD4+ subsets from Type 1 diabetes patients carried moderately but significantly shorter TCRB CDR3s.

The authors sorted CD4+ naive, central memory, regulatory and stem cell-like memory cells via CD45RO/CCR7/CD25/CD127/CD95/CD27. This CDR3 region has 15 residues. Germline V gene lookup returns CDR1 SNHLY and CDR2 FYNNEI. With 5 bases clipped from V and 0 bases from J, the junction kept 4 bases outside the gene matches. The V and J genes are TRBV2 and TRBJ1-5; 7 positions match TRBD1. This TCR was sampled from a woman aged 18-30 years in good health. Material for sequencing was naive CD4+ T cells from blood. The CDR3 protein is CASSRAGGSNQPQHF. The CDR3 DNA reads TGTGCCAGCAGTCGGGCAGGGGGTAGCAATCAGCCCCAGCATTTT.